The next 24 T cell receptor beta chains were all read from a single sample in a study of T cell responses to AZD1222 COVID-19 vaccine. Profiling relied on immunoSEQ multiplex PCR, and the TCRdb table lists in-frame clones only, not all of them. The table has roughly 170,000 clones, roughly 94% seen once. The sample was peripheral blood, taken 28 days after the second AZD1222 dose. The receptor set was obtained from an adult who received the AZD1222 COVID-19 vaccine.

The rearrangement uses TRBV30 and TRBJ1-1, with a possible D match to TRBD1 (5 bases). The CDR3 covers 11 residues. CDR1 is GTSNPN, CDR2 SVGIG, per germline (reference sequence). Trimming took 7 bases from V and 1 from J, leaving 7 bases between them. The CDR3 DNA follows: TGTGCCTCTAGGGGGAACACTGAAGCTTTCTTT. Its translation: CASRGNTEAFF.

V and J are TRBV19 and TRBJ2-5; 13 nucleotides line up with TRBD2. CDR1 is LNHDA, CDR2 SQIVND, per germline (reference sequence). This CDR3 has 13 amino acids. V lost 8 bases, J lost 4 bases, and 1 base stayed unmatched. The CDR3 reads CASRLAGGETQYF. CDR3 sequence (DNA): TGTGCCAGTCGACTAGCGGGGGGAGAGACCCAGTACTTC.

The chain joins TRBV4-1 to TRBJ1-1; D is unclear. Germline V gene sequence: CDR1 MGHRA, CDR2 YSYEKL. The CDR3 consists of 15 residues. V was shortened by 1 base and J by 0 bases, with 9 bases between the two germline ends. CDR3 bases: TGCGCCAGCAGCCAAGCGATGGGATTGAACACTGAAGCTTTCTTT. Translation gives CASSQAMGLNTEAFF.

This chain connects TRBV27 to TRBJ1-1; 7 nucleotides agree with TRBD1. V was clipped by 5 bases and J by 5 bases; unmatched bases: 8. The CDR3 has 14 residues. Germline CDR1 reads MNHEY; CDR2 reads SMNVEV (reference sequence). The CDR3 nucleotides are TGTGCCAGCAGTCCCAGGACAGGTTCTACTGAAGCTTTCTTT. Translated: CASSPRTGSTEAFF.

The chain couples TRBV5-1 to TRBJ1-1, with D tentatively TRBD1 (6 bases). Trimming left V 0 bases short and J 11 bases short, with 14 bases between. The CDR3 consists of 13 residues. Germline V gene sequence: CDR1 SGHRS, CDR2 YFSETQ. CDR3 protein: CASSLGRTDEAFF. The CDR3 DNA is TGCGCCAGCAGCTTGGGTAGGACAGATGAGGCTTTCTTT. Together with reference TRBV5-1 and TRBJ1-1, the CDR3 gives the full variable domain: KAGVTQTPRYLIKTRGQQVTLSCSPISGHRSVSWYQQTPGQGLQFLFEYFSETQRNKGNFPGRFSGRQFSNSRSEMNVSTLELGDSALYLCASSLGRTDEAFFGQGTRLTVV.

This clone was seen only once. The chain joins TRBV11-3 to TRBJ2-1; 15 positions agree with TRBD2. The CDR3 extends over 15 amino acids. CDR1 is SGHNT and CDR2 is YENEEA in the germline V gene. V lost 0 bases and J lost 9; bases outside the gene matches: 0. Here the CDR3 DNA reads TGTGCCAGCAGCTTAGAGGGACTAGCGGGGGGTGAGCAGTTCTTC. Translating it yields CASSLEGLAGGEQFF.

The chain carries TRBV7-3 and TRBJ2-7, with D tentatively TRBD1 (5 bases). The CDR3 has 13 residues. Deletions cut 6 bases from V and 5 bases from J, with 14 bases between. Germline V gene sequence: CDR1 SGHTA, CDR2 FQGTGA. The CDR3 DNA reads as TGTGCCAGCAGTAAGCAGGGTAGCAACGAGCAGTACTTC. This translates into CASSKQGSNEQYF.

The V gene is TRBV2, the J gene TRBJ2-7; D unclear. In germline, CDR1 is SNHLY, CDR2 FYNNEI. Trimming cost V 4 bases and J 5 bases, with 24 bases left between them. The CDR3 loop spans 17 amino acids. CDR3 sequence reads: CASSGTGKGTPSDEQYF. CDR3 nucleotide sequence: TGTGCCAGCAGTGGAACTGGAAAGGGCACCCCGAGCGACGAGCAGTACTTC.

V and J are TRBV9 and TRBJ1-3; D ambiguous. Germline lookup yields CDR1 SGDLS and CDR2 YYNGEE. Trimming left V 0 bases short and J 4 bases short, with 8 bases between. The CDR3 covers 14 residues. The DNA for the CDR3 is TGTGCCAGCAGCGTAGACGGCGGCGGAAACACCATATATTTT. This gives the protein CASSVDGGGNTIYF.

CDR3 protein: CASSARDGYTF. CDR3 nucleotide sequence: TGTGCCAGTAGTGCGAGGGATGGCTACACCTTC. J is TRBJ1-2 and V is TRBV19; D remains ambiguous. The CDR3 sequence is 11 residues long. CDR1 is LNHDA and CDR2 is SQIVND in the germline V gene (reference sequence). Trimming removed 5 bases at V and 6 bases at J, with 7 bases between. Full variable domain (outside the CDR3, taken from reference TRBV19 and TRBJ1-2): DGGITQSPKYLFRKEGQNVTLSCEQNLNHDAMYWYRQDPGQGLRLIYYSQIVNDFQKGDIAEGYSVSREKKESFPLTVTSAQKNPTAFYLCASSARDGYTFGSGTRLTVV.

The chain uses TRBV9 and TRBJ2-6; D is unclear. Trimming stripped 0 bases from V and 0 bases from J, with 10 bases between. The germline CDR1 and CDR2 sequences are SGDLS and YYNGEE. CDR3 length: 17 amino acids. This CDR3 is CASSVAFELSGANVLTF. The CDR3, as DNA: TGTGCCAGCAGCGTAGCCTTCGAGCTCTCTGGGGCCAACGTCCTGACTTTC.

This clone has only one observation. The V call is TRBV19, the J call TRBJ1-4; D is uncertain. Germline V gene lookup returns CDR1 LNHDA and CDR2 SQIVND (reference sequence). The V end was cut by 1 base, the J end by 5 bases, with 5 bases between. This CDR3 comprises 13 residues. This chain's CDR3 is CASSIVKNEKLFF. The CDR3 bases are TGTGCCAGTAGTATAGTCAAAAATGAAAAACTGTTTTTT.

This clone was seen a handful of times. This chain uses TRBV11-3 with TRBJ2-7, with D perhaps matching TRBD2 (6 bases). CDR3 length equals 18 residues. Germline CDR1 SGHNT, CDR2 YENEEA. V was pared by 0 bases and J by 1 base, with 19 bases between. This chain's CDR3 is CASSLEGWRDSRSYEQYF. The CDR3 DNA is TGTGCCAGCAGCTTAGAAGGGTGGCGGGACTCCAGGTCCTACGAGCAGTACTTC.

This clone occurred a few times. The chain combines TRBV9 with TRBJ1-1; TRBD1 might be the D (6 bases). CDR1 and CDR2 from the germline V gene are SGDLS and YYNGEE. The length of the CDR3 is 13 residues. Trimming took off 1 base at V and 7 bases at J, with 11 bases between the two ends. The CDR3 DNA follows: TGTGCCAGCAGCGTAAGGGGGGCCGGTGAAGCTTTCTTT. Translated: CASSVRGAGEAFF. The full variable domain, with the rest looked up from reference TRBV9 and TRBJ1-1, is DSGVTQTPKHLITATGQRVTLRCSPRSGDLSVYWYQQSLDQGLQFLIQYYNGEERAKGNILERFSAQQFPDLHSELNLSSLELGDSALYFCASSVRGAGEAFFGQGTRLTVV.

The rearrangement links TRBV7-3 to TRBJ1-1; D remains ambiguous. Trimming stripped 5 bases from V and 1 base from J, with 8 bases between. This CDR3 is 13 amino acids long. CDR1 SGHTA and CDR2 FQGTGA come from the germline V gene. This CDR3 reads CASSHGPNTEAFF. The CDR3 region has the DNA TGTGCCAGCAGCCATGGGCCGAACACTGAAGCTTTCTTT. The full variable domain, rest sourced from reference TRBV7-3 and TRBJ1-1, is GAGVSQTPSNKVTEKGKYVELRCDPISGHTALYWYRQSLGQGPEFLIYFQGTGAADDSGLPNDRFFAVRPEGSVSTLKIQRTERGDSAVYLCASSHGPNTEAFFGQGTRLTVV.

CDR3 in amino acids: CASSRTSGSSYEQYF. The CDR3 nucleotides are TGTGCCAGCAGCCGGACTAGCGGGAGCTCCTACGAGCAGTACTTC. The chain is built from TRBV7-2 and TRBJ2-7, with 13 bases fitting TRBD2. In germline, CDR1 is SGHTA, CDR2 FQGNSA. Trimming at V came to 5 bases and at J to 0 bases, leaving 1 base not matched to a gene. The CDR3 covers 15 residues.

V and J are TRBV2 and TRBJ2-3, with 7 bases matching TRBD2. The trim removed 1 base at V and 0 bases at J, leaving 4 bases unmatched. CDR1 is SNHLY, CDR2 FYNNEI, per germline. CDR3 length: 16 residues. CDR3: CASSEVPGGSTDTQYF. The DNA of the CDR3 is TGTGCCAGCAGTGAAGTTCCGGGGGGAAGCACAGATACGCAGTATTTT.

CDR3 residues: CASSDPPRGEHGYTF. Written as DNA, the CDR3 is TGTGCCAGCAGTGACCCCCCCAGGGGGGAACATGGCTACACCTTC. J is TRBJ1-2 and V is TRBV2, with TRBD1 identical over 7 bases. Trimming cost V 3 bases and J 6 bases; bases outside gene matches: 10. This CDR3 is 15 amino acids long. CDR1 SNHLY and CDR2 FYNNEI come from the germline V gene.

This clone was picked up one time. The genes are TRBV6-5 and TRBJ2-3; no clear D gene. The CDR3 spans 15 residues. V was clipped by 4 bases and J by 1 base, with 12 bases between them. From germline, CDR1 is MNHEY and CDR2 SVGAGI. The CDR3 region is CASSWEQIGTDTQYF. In nucleotides, the CDR3 is TGTGCCAGCAGTTGGGAACAGATAGGCACAGATACGCAGTATTTT.

This rearrangement joins TRBV6-5 to TRBJ1-1, with D unclear. This CDR3 spans 13 amino acids. V was clipped by 0 bases and J by 0 bases, with 2 bases between them. Per germline, CDR1 MNHEY and CDR2 SVGAGI. This chain's CDR3 is CASSYSLNTEAFF. CDR3 sequence (DNA): TGTGCCAGCAGTTACTCCCTGAACACTGAAGCTTTCTTT.

This clone was counted once. The V call is TRBV7-2, the J call TRBJ1-1; D is ambiguous. CDR3 length: 11 residues. Germline V CDR1 and CDR2: SGHTA, FQGNSA. Trimming cost V 5 bases and J 3 bases, with 4 bases left between them. CDR3 loop: CASSLYTEAFF. As DNA, the CDR3 is TGTGCCAGCAGCCTATACACTGAAGCTTTCTTT. The full variable domain, its missing parts supplied by reference TRBV7-2 and TRBJ1-1, is GAGVSQSPSNKVTEKGKDVELRCDPISGHTALYWYRQSLGQGLEFLIYFQGNSAPDKSGLPSDRFSAERTGGSVSTLTIQRTQQEDSAVYLCASSLYTEAFFGQGTRLTVV.

The chain uses TRBV7-2 and TRBJ1-2, with D perhaps matching TRBD1 (5 bases). V lost 2 bases and J 8 bases, leaving 9 bases between the germline ends. CDR1 is SGHTA, CDR2 FQGNSA, per germline. This CDR3 has 12 residues. CDR3 coding DNA: TGTGCCAGCAGCTTACTAGGGGAAGGCTACACCTTC. Its translation: CASSLLGEGYTF. The whole variable domain, remainder taken from reference TRBV7-2 and TRBJ1-2, is GAGVSQSPSNKVTEKGKDVELRCDPISGHTALYWYRQSLGQGLEFLIYFQGNSAPDKSGLPSDRFSAERTGGSVSTLTIQRTQQEDSAVYLCASSLLGEGYTFGSGTRLTVV.

The V gene is TRBV7-3, the J gene TRBJ2-7; D ambiguous. This CDR3 has 15 amino acids. V lost 5 bases and J 0 bases, leaving 14 bases between the germline ends. Germline V gives CDR1 SGHTA, CDR2 FQGTGA. This CDR3 reads CASSPSGSSSYEQYF. DNA of the CDR3: TGTGCCAGCAGCCCCTCAGGTTCTAGCTCCTACGAGCAGTACTTC.

The gene calls are TRBV3-1 (or the pseudogene TRBV3-2) and TRBJ2-7, with 7 bases lining up with TRBD2. Trimming took 4 bases from V and 3 from J; bases not matched to a gene: 9. Germline V CDR1 and CDR2: LGHDT, YNNKEL (reference sequence). The CDR3 runs to 15 residues. DNA for the CDR3: TGTGCCAGCAGCCGGGGTCCGGGAGGAGACTACGAGCAGTACTTC. It codes for CASSRGPGGDYEQYF.